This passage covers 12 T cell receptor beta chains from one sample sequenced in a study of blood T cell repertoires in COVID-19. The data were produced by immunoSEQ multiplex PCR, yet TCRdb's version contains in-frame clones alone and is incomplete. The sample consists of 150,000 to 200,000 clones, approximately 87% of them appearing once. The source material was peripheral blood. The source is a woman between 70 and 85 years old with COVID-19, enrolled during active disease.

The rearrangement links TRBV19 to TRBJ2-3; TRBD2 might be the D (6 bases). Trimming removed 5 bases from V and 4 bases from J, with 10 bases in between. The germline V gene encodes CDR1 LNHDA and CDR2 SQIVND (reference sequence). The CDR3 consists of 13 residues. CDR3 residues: CASSRGEADTQYF. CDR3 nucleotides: TGTGCCAGTAGTCGAGGGGAGGCAGATACGCAGTATTTT.

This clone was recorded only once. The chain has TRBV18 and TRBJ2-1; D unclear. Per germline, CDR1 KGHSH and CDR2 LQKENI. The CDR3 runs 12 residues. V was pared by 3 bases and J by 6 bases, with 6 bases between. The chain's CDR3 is CASSPSLNEQFF. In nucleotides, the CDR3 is TGTGCCAGCTCACCTAGTCTCAATGAGCAGTTCTTC.

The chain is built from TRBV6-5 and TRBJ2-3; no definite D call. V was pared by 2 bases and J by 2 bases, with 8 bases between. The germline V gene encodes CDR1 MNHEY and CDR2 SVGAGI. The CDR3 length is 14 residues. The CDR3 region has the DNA TGTGCCAGCAGTTACGGCTCCCACACAGATACGCAGTATTTT. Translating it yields CASSYGSHTDTQYF.

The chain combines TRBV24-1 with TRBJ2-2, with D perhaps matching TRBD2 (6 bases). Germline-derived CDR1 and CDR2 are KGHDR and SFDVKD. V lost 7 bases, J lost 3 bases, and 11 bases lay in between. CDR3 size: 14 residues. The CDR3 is CATRDYKDTGELFF. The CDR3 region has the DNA TGTGCCACCAGGGACTACAAAGACACCGGGGAGCTGTTTTTT.

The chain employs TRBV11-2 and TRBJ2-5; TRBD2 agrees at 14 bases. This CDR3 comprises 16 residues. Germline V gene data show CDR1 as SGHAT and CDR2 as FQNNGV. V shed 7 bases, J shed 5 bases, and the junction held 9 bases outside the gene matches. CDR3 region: CASNKGTSGSFETQYF. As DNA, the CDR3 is TGTGCCAGCAACAAGGGGACTAGCGGGAGCTTCGAGACCCAGTACTTC.

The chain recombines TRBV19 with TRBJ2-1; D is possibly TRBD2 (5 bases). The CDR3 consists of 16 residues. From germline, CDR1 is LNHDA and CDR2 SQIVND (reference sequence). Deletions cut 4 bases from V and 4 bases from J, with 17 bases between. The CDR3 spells CASSRIANLIYNEQFF. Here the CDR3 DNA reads TGTGCCAGTAGTAGAATAGCGAATTTGATATACAATGAGCAGTTCTTC.

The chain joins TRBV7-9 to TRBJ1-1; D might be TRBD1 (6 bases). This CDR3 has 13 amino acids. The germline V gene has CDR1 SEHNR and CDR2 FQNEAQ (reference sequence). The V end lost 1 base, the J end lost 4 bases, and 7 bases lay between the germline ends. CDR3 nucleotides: TGTGCCAGCAGCTTAGGAGGGGGCACTGAAGCTTTCTTT. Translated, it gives CASSLGGGTEAFF.

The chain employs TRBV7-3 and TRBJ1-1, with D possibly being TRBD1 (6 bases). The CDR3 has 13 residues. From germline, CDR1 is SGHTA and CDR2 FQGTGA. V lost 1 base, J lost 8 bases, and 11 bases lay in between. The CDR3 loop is CASSLIQGWEAFF. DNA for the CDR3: TGTGCCAGCAGCTTAATACAGGGCTGGGAAGCTTTCTTT. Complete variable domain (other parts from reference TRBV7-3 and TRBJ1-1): GAGVSQTPSNKVTEKGKYVELRCDPISGHTALYWYRQSLGQGPEFLIYFQGTGAADDSGLPNDRFFAVRPEGSVSTLKIQRTERGDSAVYLCASSLIQGWEAFFGQGTRLTVV.

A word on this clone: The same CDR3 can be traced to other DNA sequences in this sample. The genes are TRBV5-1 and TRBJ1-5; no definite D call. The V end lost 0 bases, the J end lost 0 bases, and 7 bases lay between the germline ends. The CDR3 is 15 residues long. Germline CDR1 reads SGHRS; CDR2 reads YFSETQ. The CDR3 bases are TGCGCCAGCAGCTTGGATAGTTATAGCAATCAGCCCCAGCATTTT. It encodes CASSLDSYSNQPQHF.

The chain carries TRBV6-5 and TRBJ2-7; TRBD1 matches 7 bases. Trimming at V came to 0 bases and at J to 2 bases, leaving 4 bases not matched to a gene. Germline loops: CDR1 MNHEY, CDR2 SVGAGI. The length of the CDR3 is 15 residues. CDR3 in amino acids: CASSYSTGNAYEQYF. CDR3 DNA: TGTGCCAGCAGTTACTCGACAGGGAACGCCTACGAGCAGTACTTC.

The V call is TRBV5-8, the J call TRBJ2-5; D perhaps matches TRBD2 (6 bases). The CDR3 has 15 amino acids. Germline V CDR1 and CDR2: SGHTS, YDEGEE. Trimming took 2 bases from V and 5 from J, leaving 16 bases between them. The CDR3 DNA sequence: TGTGCCAGCAGCTTCCGCGGGGCCCAGAGGGAGACCCAGTACTTC. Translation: CASSFRGAQRETQYF.

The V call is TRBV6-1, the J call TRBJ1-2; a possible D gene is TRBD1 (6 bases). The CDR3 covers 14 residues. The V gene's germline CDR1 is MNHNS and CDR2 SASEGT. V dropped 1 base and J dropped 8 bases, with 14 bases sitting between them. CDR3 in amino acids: CASSEGDTLAGYTF. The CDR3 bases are TGTGCCAGCAGTGAAGGGGACACCCTGGCCGGCTACACCTTC.